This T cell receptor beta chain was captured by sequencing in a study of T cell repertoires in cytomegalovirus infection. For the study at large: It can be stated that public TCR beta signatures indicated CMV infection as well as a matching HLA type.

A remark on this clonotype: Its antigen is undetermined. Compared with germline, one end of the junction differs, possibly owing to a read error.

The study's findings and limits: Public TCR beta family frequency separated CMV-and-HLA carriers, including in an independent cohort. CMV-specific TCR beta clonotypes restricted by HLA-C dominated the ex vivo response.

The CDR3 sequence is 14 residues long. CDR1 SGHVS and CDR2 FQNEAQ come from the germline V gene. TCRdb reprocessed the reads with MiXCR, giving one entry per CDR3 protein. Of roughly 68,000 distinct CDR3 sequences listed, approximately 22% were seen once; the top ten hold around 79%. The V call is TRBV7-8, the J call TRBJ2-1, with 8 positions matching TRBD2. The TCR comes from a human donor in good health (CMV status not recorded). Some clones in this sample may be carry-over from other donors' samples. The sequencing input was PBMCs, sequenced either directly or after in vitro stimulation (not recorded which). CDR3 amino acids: CTSLLREANNEQFF. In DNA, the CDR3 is TGTACCAGCCTCTTGCGGGAGGCCAACAATGAGCAGTTCTTC. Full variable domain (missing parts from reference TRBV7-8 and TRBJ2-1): GAGVSQSPRYKVAKRGQDVALRCDPISGHVSLFWYQQALGQGPEFLTYFQNEAQLDKSGLPSDRFFAERPEGSVSTLKIQRTQQEDSAVYLCTSLLREANNEQFFGPGTRLTVL.